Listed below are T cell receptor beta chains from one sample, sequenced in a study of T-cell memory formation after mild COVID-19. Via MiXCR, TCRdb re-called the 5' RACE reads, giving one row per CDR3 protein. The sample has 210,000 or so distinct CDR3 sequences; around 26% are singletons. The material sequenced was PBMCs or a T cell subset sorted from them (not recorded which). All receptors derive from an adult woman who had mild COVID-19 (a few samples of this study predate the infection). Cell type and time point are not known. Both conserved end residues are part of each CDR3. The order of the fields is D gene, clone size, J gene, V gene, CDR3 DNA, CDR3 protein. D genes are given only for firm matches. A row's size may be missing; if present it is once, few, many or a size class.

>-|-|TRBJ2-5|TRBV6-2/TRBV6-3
TGTGCCAGCAGCCGGGCGACTGGGGACCAAGAGACCCAGTACTTC
CASSRATGDQETQYF
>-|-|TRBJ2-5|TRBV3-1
TGTGCCAGCAGCCAAGGGCAAAGGACCCAGTACTTC
CASSQGQRTQYF
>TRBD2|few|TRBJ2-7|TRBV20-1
TGCAGTGCCCAACAGGGGAGAGCGGGAGGTTACGAGCAGTACTTC
CSAQQGRAGGYEQYF
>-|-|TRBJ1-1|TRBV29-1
TGCAGCGTTGAAGGACAGAAGAACACTGAAGCTTTCTTT
CSVEGQKNTEAFF
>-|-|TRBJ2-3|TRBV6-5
TGTGCCAGCAGAAATCGAGAAGGTCTCCTCACAGATACGCAGTATTTT
CASRNREGLLTDTQYF
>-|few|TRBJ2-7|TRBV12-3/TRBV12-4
TGTGCCAGCAGTTACCGGGGCGAGCAGTACTTC
CASSYRGEQYF
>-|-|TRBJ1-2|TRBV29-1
TGCAGCGTTGACCGGGCCCAAAGAGGTGGCTACACCTTC
CSVDRAQRGGYTF
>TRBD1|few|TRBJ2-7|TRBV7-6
TGTGCCAGCAGCTTAGCCATAGGGACAGGGGGCCACGAGCAGTACTTC
CASSLAIGTGGHEQYF
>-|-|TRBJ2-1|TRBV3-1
TGTGCCAGCAGCCAAGGTGGTCCGGAGCAGTTCTTC
CASSQGGPEQFF
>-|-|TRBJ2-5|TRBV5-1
TGCGCCAGCAGCGGGAACGTGGGAGAAGAGACCCAGTACTTC
CASSGNVGEETQYF
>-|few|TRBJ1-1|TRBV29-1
TGCAGCGTTGAATACGGGAAAGCTTTCTTT
CSVEYGKAFF
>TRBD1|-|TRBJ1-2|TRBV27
TGTGCCAGCAGTTCCCGGACAGGGTTTTATGGCTACACCTTC
CASSSRTGFYGYTF
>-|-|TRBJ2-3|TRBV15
TGTGCCACCAGGGGTGCTAGCACAGATACGCAGTATTTT
CATRGASTDTQYF
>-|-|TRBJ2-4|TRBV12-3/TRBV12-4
TGTGCCAGCAGTTTCGGGGGATCAGCCAAAAACATTCAGTACTTC
CASSFGGSAKNIQYF
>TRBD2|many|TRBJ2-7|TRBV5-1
TGCGCCAGCAGCTTCTCGGGGGGGCCTCCCTACGAGCAGTACTTC
CASSFSGGPPYEQYF
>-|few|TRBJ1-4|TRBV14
TGTGCCAGCAGCCAAAGAGGCAGGTTTAATGAAAAACTGTTTTTT
CASSQRGRFNEKLFF
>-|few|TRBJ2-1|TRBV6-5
TGTGCCAGCAGTACTTTCTGGAGCTCCTACAATGAGCAGTTCTTC
CASSTFWSSYNEQFF
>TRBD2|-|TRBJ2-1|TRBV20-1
TGCAGTGCTCGACCGACTAGCGGGGTCTACAATGAGCAGTTCTTC
CSARPTSGVYNEQFF
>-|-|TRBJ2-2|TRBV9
TGTGCCAGCAGCGTAGGAGGAGGGAGCGCCGGGGAGCTGTTTTTT
CASSVGGGSAGELFF
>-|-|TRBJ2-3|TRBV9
TGTGCCAGCAGCGTAGAGCCGGGTAACACAGATACGCAGTATTTT
CASSVEPGNTDTQYF
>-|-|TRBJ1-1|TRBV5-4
TGTGCCAGCAGCTTGAACGCGTTCCCTGAAGCTTTCTTT
CASSLNAFPEAFF
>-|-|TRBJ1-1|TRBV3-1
TGTGCCAGCAGCCAAGGGCGGAACACTGAAGCTTTCTTT
CASSQGRNTEAFF
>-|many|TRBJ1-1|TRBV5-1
TGCGCCAGCAGCTTGGACAGGAACACTGAAGCTTTCTTT
CASSLDRNTEAFF
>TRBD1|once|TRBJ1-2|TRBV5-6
TGTGCCAGCCGACGACCGGCCAGGGGGCTGGACTATGGCTACACCTTC
CASRRPARGLDYGYTF
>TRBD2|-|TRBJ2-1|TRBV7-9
TGTGCCAGCAGCCCAAGACTAGCGACGACCTACAATGAGCAGTTCTTC
CASSPRLATTYNEQFF
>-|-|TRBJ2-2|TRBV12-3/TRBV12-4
TGTGCCAGCAGTTTATTTGAGGGCGCCGGGGAGCTGTTTTTT
CASSLFEGAGELFF
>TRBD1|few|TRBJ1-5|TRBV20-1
TGCAGTGCTAGTAGAGGACAGGGGGCGGTCCTGGGTCAGCCCCAGCATTTT
CSASRGQGAVLGQPQHF
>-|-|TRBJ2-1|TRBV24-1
TGTGCCACCAGTGTCCCCGGCGGCAATGAGCAGTTCTTC
CATSVPGGNEQFF
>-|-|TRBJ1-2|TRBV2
TGTGCCAGCAGTCCTATCCAGGGGCCTGGCTACACCTTC
CASSPIQGPGYTF
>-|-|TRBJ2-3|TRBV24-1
TGTGCCACCGGGACATTCGGGGTGGATACGCAGTATTTT
CATGTFGVDTQYF
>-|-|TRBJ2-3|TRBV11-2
TGTGCCAGCAGCCCACTAAGCAGAAGCACAGATACGCAGTATTTT
CASSPLSRSTDTQYF
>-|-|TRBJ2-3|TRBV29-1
TGCAGCTCTAGTAGCGACACAGATACGCAGTATTTT
CSSSSDTDTQYF
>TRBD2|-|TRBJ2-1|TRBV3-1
TGTGCCAGTCGGGGACTAGAGTTAGGATATGAGCAGTTCTTC
CASRGLELGYEQFF
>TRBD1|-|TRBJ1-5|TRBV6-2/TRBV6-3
TGTGCCAGCAGTTACAGACAGGGTAACAATCAGCCCCAGCATTTT
CASSYRQGNNQPQHF
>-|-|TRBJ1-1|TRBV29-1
TGCAGCGTTTCAGGGTTTCCGGCGAACACTGAAGCTTTCTTT
CSVSGFPANTEAFF